This T cell receptor beta chain stems from a study of post-analysis software for immune sequencing data. Study background: Some patients lacked subtype; others had relapsing-remitting, secondary progressive or progressive-relapsing disease. Findings and limits, study-wide: Strong same-batch co-clustering of samples appeared with F measure clustering.

Note on this clonotype: Its antigen is unidentified.

cDNA libraries for TCR beta contained unique molecular identifiers. TCRdb redid the calling of the PCR reads with MiXCR, one entry per CDR3 protein. Among some 700,000 distinct CDR3 sequences listed, roughly three fifths were seen once. The TCR sequence derives from a girl aged 2 to 10 with multiple sclerosis. The specimen sequenced was blood.

The CDR3 here is CASSQDRGGAREQFF. The CDR3 DNA follows: TGTGCCAGCAGCCAAGATCGCGGGGGGGCCCGGGAGCAGTTCTTC. This chain joins TRBV4-2 and TRBJ2-1; TRBD2 aligns across 9 bases. Germline V gene data show CDR1 as LGHNA and CDR2 as YNFKEQ. CDR3 length: 15 residues. Trimming at V came to 0 bases and at J to 10 bases, leaving 7 bases not matched to a gene.